Listed below are T cell receptor beta chains from one sample, sequenced in a study of blood T cell repertoires in COVID-19. Sequenced by immunoSEQ multiplex PCR; TCRdb stores in-frame clones only, minus some. The sample records about 150,000 clones, around 85% being singletons. Sequencing used peripheral blood. These receptors were taken from a man aged 55 to 70 with COVID-19, enrolled during active disease. The CDR3 runs from the conserved cysteine through the conserved F or W. A D gene is named only where the DNA matches it firmly. Size tells how often a clone was seen (once, few, many) or the class of an expanded clone, and some rows leave it out.

d_gene: TRBD1; v_gene: TRBV6-5; abundance: NA; j_gene: TRBJ1-1; CDR3nt: TGTGCCGGACAGGGGTTGGGACAGAACACTGAAGCTTTCTTT; CDR3aa: CAGQGLGQNTEAFF
d_gene: TRBD1; v_gene: TRBV4-2; abundance: NA; j_gene: TRBJ2-5; CDR3nt: TGTGCCAGCAGCGTCGGGACAGGGGACGAGACCCAGTACTTC; CDR3aa: CASSVGTGDETQYF
d_gene: NA; v_gene: TRBV28; abundance: NA; j_gene: TRBJ1-6; CDR3nt: TGTGCCAGCAGTCCGCTTAGGAGCTCCTATAATTCACCCCTCCACTTT; CDR3aa: CASSPLRSSYNSPLHF
d_gene: TRBD2; v_gene: TRBV4-3; abundance: NA; j_gene: TRBJ2-3; CDR3nt: TGCGCCAGCAGCCAAGTGGGACTAGCGGGAGCGTTCACAGATACGCAGTATTTT; CDR3aa: CASSQVGLAGAFTDTQYF
d_gene: NA; v_gene: TRBV18; abundance: NA; j_gene: TRBJ1-6; CDR3nt: TGTGCCAGCTCACCGGACGGAGGGGTCTATAATTCACCCCTCCACTTT; CDR3aa: CASSPDGGVYNSPLHF
d_gene: TRBD1; v_gene: TRBV18; abundance: once; j_gene: TRBJ1-2; CDR3nt: TGTGCCAGCTCACCTCCATCACAGGGGAACTATGGCTACACCTTC; CDR3aa: CASSPPSQGNYGYTF
d_gene: NA; v_gene: TRBV4-1; abundance: NA; j_gene: TRBJ2-3; CDR3nt: TGCGCCAGCAGCCAGGAGACCATTCTCGGGACAGATACGCAGTATTTT; CDR3aa: CASSQETILGTDTQYF
d_gene: NA; v_gene: TRBV19; abundance: few; j_gene: TRBJ1-5; CDR3nt: TGTGCCAGTAGTATAGTGCGGGGGTTTGCGAGCAATCAGCCCCAGCATTTT; CDR3aa: CASSIVRGFASNQPQHF
d_gene: TRBD2; v_gene: TRBV6-4; abundance: NA; j_gene: TRBJ2-3; CDR3nt: TGTGCCAGCAGTGGGGGACTAGCGTCAGATACGCAGTATTTT; CDR3aa: CASSGGLASDTQYF
d_gene: TRBD1; v_gene: TRBV7-9; abundance: NA; j_gene: TRBJ2-7; CDR3nt: TGTGCCAGCAGCTTAGCGGGACAGGGGGCCTACGAGCAGTACTTC; CDR3aa: CASSLAGQGAYEQYF
d_gene: TRBD1; v_gene: TRBV10-2; abundance: NA; j_gene: TRBJ2-1; CDR3nt: TGCGCCAGCACCTCCACGGACAGGGGAGGGAATGAGCAGTTCTTC; CDR3aa: CASTSTDRGGNEQFF
d_gene: NA; v_gene: TRBV19; abundance: NA; j_gene: TRBJ2-1; CDR3nt: TGTGCCAGTAGTATAGACAGGGGACCCCCCTACAATGAGCAGTTCTTC; CDR3aa: CASSIDRGPPYNEQFF
d_gene: NA; v_gene: TRBV18; abundance: NA; j_gene: TRBJ1-1; CDR3nt: TGTGCCAGCTCACCATATGAGGGGAACACTGAAGCTTTCTTT; CDR3aa: CASSPYEGNTEAFF
d_gene: NA; v_gene: TRBV29-1; abundance: few; j_gene: TRBJ1-2; CDR3nt: TGCAGCGCGACAACCGGGACAACCTATGGCTACACCTTC; CDR3aa: CSATTGTTYGYTF
d_gene: TRBD1; v_gene: TRBV19; abundance: once; j_gene: TRBJ1-5; CDR3nt: TGTGCCAGTAGTATTTTAGGACAGGGGATCTACAATCAGCCCCAGCATTTT; CDR3aa: CASSILGQGIYNQPQHF
d_gene: NA; v_gene: TRBV25-1; abundance: NA; j_gene: TRBJ1-5; CDR3nt: TGTGCCAGCAGCGATGCCAGTATCAATCAGCCCCAGCATTTT; CDR3aa: CASSDASINQPQHF
d_gene: NA; v_gene: TRBV6-4; abundance: NA; j_gene: TRBJ2-3; CDR3nt: TGTGCCAGCAGTCCCGTCTTCAGCGGCGGCACAGATACGCAGTATTTT; CDR3aa: CASSPVFSGGTDTQYF
d_gene: TRBD1; v_gene: TRBV28; abundance: NA; j_gene: TRBJ1-1; CDR3nt: TGTGCCGGTCATCGACTACAGGGGGTGAACACTGAAGCTTTCTTT; CDR3aa: CAGHRLQGVNTEAFF
d_gene: TRBD1; v_gene: TRBV19; abundance: NA; j_gene: TRBJ1-5; CDR3nt: TGTGCCAGTAGTATGTCTGGCAGGGGGCGCGAACAGCCCCAGCATTTT; CDR3aa: CASSMSGRGREQPQHF
d_gene: NA; v_gene: TRBV7-2; abundance: NA; j_gene: TRBJ1-2; CDR3nt: TGTGCCAGCAGACGCCGACAGGCCCGCGAGGGGTATGGCTACACCTTC; CDR3aa: CASRRRQAREGYGYTF
d_gene: TRBD2; v_gene: TRBV18; abundance: NA; j_gene: TRBJ2-5; CDR3nt: TGTGCCAGCACCCTGGGACTAGGAGAGACCCAGTACTTC; CDR3aa: CASTLGLGETQYF
d_gene: NA; v_gene: TRBV4-2; abundance: NA; j_gene: TRBJ1-1; CDR3nt: TGTGCCAGCAGCCAATCAGACAGGTTAAGCACTGAAGCTTTCTTT; CDR3aa: CASSQSDRLSTEAFF
d_gene: TRBD1; v_gene: TRBV3-1/TRBV3-2; abundance: few; j_gene: TRBJ2-3; CDR3nt: TGTGCCAGCAGCCACTCCCTCCAGACAGGGGGCACAGATACGCAGTATTTT; CDR3aa: CASSHSLQTGGTDTQYF
d_gene: NA; v_gene: TRBV18; abundance: NA; j_gene: TRBJ1-1; CDR3nt: TGTGCCAGCTCAGCGGGAGCTGGGACTGAAGCTTTCTTT; CDR3aa: CASSAGAGTEAFF
d_gene: TRBD1; v_gene: TRBV7-9; abundance: NA; j_gene: TRBJ1-2; CDR3nt: TGTGCCAGCAGCACTGACAGGGGGCACTCCGTGGAAGATGGCTACACCTTC; CDR3aa: CASSTDRGHSVEDGYTF
d_gene: TRBD1; v_gene: TRBV19; abundance: NA; j_gene: TRBJ1-4; CDR3nt: TGTGCCAGTAGCAGGGGGCGTCTAGAAAAACTGTTTTTT; CDR3aa: CASSRGRLEKLFF
d_gene: NA; v_gene: TRBV5-1; abundance: NA; j_gene: TRBJ1-1; CDR3nt: TGCGCCAGCAGACAGGGGAACACTGAAGCTTTCTTT; CDR3aa: CASRQGNTEAFF
d_gene: NA; v_gene: TRBV4-3; abundance: NA; j_gene: TRBJ1-2; CDR3nt: TGCGCCAGCAGCCCGACCCGTCAGGGGTATGGCTACACCTTC; CDR3aa: CASSPTRQGYGYTF
d_gene: TRBD1; v_gene: TRBV25-1; abundance: NA; j_gene: TRBJ1-4; CDR3nt: TGTGCCAGCAGTGCTAAATCGGACAGGGGCCTCTTGATTGAAAAACTGTTTTTT; CDR3aa: CASSAKSDRGLLIEKLFF
d_gene: TRBD2; v_gene: TRBV6-5; abundance: NA; j_gene: TRBJ2-3; CDR3nt: TGTGCCAGCAGTTTGGTAGCGGGAGTGACAGATACGCAGTATTTT; CDR3aa: CASSLVAGVTDTQYF
d_gene: TRBD1; v_gene: TRBV27; abundance: NA; j_gene: TRBJ1-1; CDR3nt: TGTGCCAGCAGTTCCCAAAAACCCCCGGGGACAGGGAACAGTGTCTATGACGGGAACACTGAAGCTTTCTTT; CDR3aa: CASSSQKPPGTGNSVYDGNTEAFF
d_gene: NA; v_gene: TRBV6-5; abundance: NA; j_gene: TRBJ2-1; CDR3nt: TGTGCCAGCAGGTCGACTGTGAACAATGAGCAGTTCTTC; CDR3aa: CASRSTVNNEQFF
d_gene: TRBD1; v_gene: TRBV7-9; abundance: NA; j_gene: TRBJ1-1; CDR3nt: TGTGCCAGCTCCCAGGGGGCCACTGAAGCTTTCTTT; CDR3aa: CASSQGATEAFF
d_gene: NA; v_gene: TRBV19; abundance: NA; j_gene: TRBJ1-2; CDR3nt: TGTGCCAGTAGTAGCCAGGCCGGAGGCGACACCTTC; CDR3aa: CASSSQAGGDTF